This is a list of T cell receptor beta chains from one sample in a study of blood T cell repertoires in COVID-19. Sequencing used immunoSEQ multiplex PCR; TCRdb keeps in-frame clones, though not all of them. The sample shows fewer than 20,000 clones, approximately 86% of them seen only once. The sequencing input was peripheral blood. These receptors were taken from a human donor in a cohort sampled during active COVID-19. The CDR3 runs from the conserved cysteine through the conserved F or W. D genes are given only for firm matches. Clone size is given for some rows only: seen once, a few or many times, or a class if the clone is expanded.

size	V	D	J	CDR3
-	TRBV5-1	TRBD1	TRBJ1-5	CASSLSGGDQPQHF
-	TRBV3-1/TRBV3-2	TRBD1	TRBJ1-5	CASSQGGRGQGQPQHF
-	TRBV3-1/TRBV3-2	TRBD2	TRBJ2-3	CASSQPEAGEGTDTQYF
-	TRBV7-7	TRBD2	TRBJ2-5	CASATSGRFGQETQYF
-	TRBV7-4	TRBD2	TRBJ2-3	CASSSFGAGGSTDTQYF
few	TRBV27	-	TRBJ1-4	CASSFRDANEKLFF
-	TRBV2	-	TRBJ2-1	CASSGAASEQFF
-	TRBV9	-	TRBJ2-5	CASSVAGTREETQYF
-	TRBV5-5	-	TRBJ2-1	CASRYRADSSYNEQFF
once	TRBV7-3	-	TRBJ1-2	CASSLMAGQGYTF
-	TRBV4-1	TRBD1	TRBJ2-7	CASSQGTGGTYEQYF
-	TRBV24-1	TRBD1	TRBJ2-2	CATGSTGEDGELFF
-	TRBV11-3	TRBD2	TRBJ2-7	CASSLDVSGSSYEQYF
-	TRBV27	-	TRBJ2-7	CASRMAGSSYEQYF
-	TRBV4-1	-	TRBJ1-3	CASSQDKGADTIYF
few	TRBV19	-	TRBJ2-4	CASSLTSLAKNIQYF
-	TRBV11-2	-	TRBJ1-3	CASSLDLSSGNTIYF
-	TRBV11-3	-	TRBJ2-3	CASSPGSGSTDTQYF
-	TRBV7-3	TRBD2	TRBJ2-2	CASSLRTSGYTGELFF
-	TRBV5-5	-	TRBJ2-1	CASSWDSGEQFF
-	TRBV7-2	-	TRBJ2-1	CASSGGTAYNEQFF
-	TRBV6-2/TRBV6-3	TRBD2	TRBJ2-5	CASSSRTSGRAQETQYF